Listed here are 17 T cell receptor beta chains from one sample, sequenced in a study of T cells after yellow fever vaccination. TCRdb redid the calling of the 5' RACE reads with MiXCR, one entry per CDR3 protein. The sample contains 100,000 or so distinct CDR3 sequences, approximately 9% of which appear only once. Sequencing was performed on CD8+ T cells not binding an NS4B(214-222) dextramer, sorted from PBMCs, taken roughly 15 days after the first yellow fever vaccination. All receptors come from a man younger than 30 who received the YFV17D yellow fever vaccine.

This clonotype was seen a handful of times. The V call is TRBV12-3 or TRBV12-4, the J call TRBJ1-1; D remains unclear. The CDR3 is 14 amino acids. V shed 4 bases and J shed 0 bases, with 9 bases lying between them. This chain's CDR3 is CASSSHIMNTEAFF. CDR3 nucleotides: TGTGCCAGCAGTTCCCATATCATGAACACTGAAGCTTTCTTT.

The chain employs TRBV12-3 or TRBV12-4 and TRBJ2-5; TRBD1 or TRBD2 may be the D gene (5 bases each). This CDR3 comprises 15 residues. The V and J ends lost 3 bases and 5 bases respectively, with 16 bases between them. The CDR3 loop reads CASSFGGTETETQYF. CDR3 coding DNA: TGTGCCAGCAGTTTTGGGGGAACAGAGACGGAGACCCAGTACTTC.

This clonotype appeared a few times. The chain couples TRBV7-9 to TRBJ2-1, with D perhaps given as TRBD1 or TRBD2 (5 bases each). The germline CDR1 and CDR2 sequences are SEHNR and FQNEAQ (reference sequence). This CDR3 is built from 14 residues. Trimming cost V 5 bases and J 7 bases, with 15 bases left between them. DNA of the CDR3: TGTGCCAGCAGCACAGTACTAGGGGATAATGAGCAGTTCTTC. It encodes CASSTVLGDNEQFF.

This sequence joins TRBV27 and TRBJ2-3; D remains ambiguous. The CDR3 runs to 13 residues. Germline values: CDR1 MNHEY, CDR2 SMNVEV (reference sequence). Trimming took off 8 bases at V and 11 bases at J, with 20 bases between the two ends. The CDR3 sequence is CASFLLGGRRQYF. The DNA of the CDR3 is TGTGCCAGCTTTTTATTGGGTGGCAGGAGGCAGTATTTT.

This rearrangement joins TRBV18 to TRBJ2-7, with 8 bases that match TRBD1. This CDR3 spans 13 amino acids. Germline-derived CDR1 and CDR2 are KGHSH and LQKENI. V was pared by 6 bases and J by 5 bases, with 6 bases of the junction left unmatched. CDR3 DNA: TGTGCCAGCTCGGGCGGACAGGGTGACGAGCAGTACTTC. Translated: CASSGGQGDEQYF.

Only a few counts were recorded for this clonotype. The rearrangement links TRBV11-2 to TRBJ2-3; D remains ambiguous. Germline values: CDR1 SGHAT, CDR2 FQNNGV. The CDR3 sequence is 15 residues long. V was clipped by 2 bases and J by 4 bases, with 13 bases between them. In DNA, the CDR3 is TGTGCCAGCAGCTTATTGGGCCGTGGGGCAGATACGCAGTATTTT. It codes for CASSLLGRGADTQYF.

This clonotype occurred a few times. CDR3 residues: CASSFYRGARFF. In DNA form, the CDR3 reads TGTGCCAGCAGTTTTTACAGAGGTGCGAGGTTCTTC. The chain combines TRBV12-3 or TRBV12-4 with TRBJ2-1, with unresolved D. The V and J ends lost 3 bases and 15 bases respectively, with 15 bases between them. CDR3 length: 12 residues.

The rearrangement joins TRBV29-1 to TRBJ2-2; 11 positions agree with TRBD2. The CDR3 is 12 residues long. Trimming took 7 bases from V and 9 from J; bases not matched to a gene: 4. The germline V gene encodes CDR1 SQVTM and CDR2 ANQGSEA. This CDR3 reads CSGRLAGRELFF. In nucleotides, the CDR3 is TGCAGCGGCCGACTAGCGGGGAGGGAGCTGTTTTTT.

This clonotype was detected ten times or more. This chain links TRBV29-1 with TRBJ2-5; D is perhaps TRBD2 (5 bases). The germline V gene has CDR1 SQVTM and CDR2 ANQGSEA. This CDR3 has 14 residues. V lost 2 bases and J 0 bases, leaving 10 bases between the germline ends. CDR3 in DNA: TGCAGCGTTGAAATGGCGGGCTACCAAGAGACCCAGTACTTC. Its protein product is CSVEMAGYQETQYF.

The chain couples TRBV25-1 to TRBJ2-5; D might be TRBD1 (6 bases). Trimming stripped 1 base from V and 2 bases from J, with 11 bases between. Germline lookup yields CDR1 MGHDK and CDR2 SYGVNS. This CDR3 region has 15 residues. The CDR3 coding sequence is TGTGCCAGCAGTGAATGGGGACAAGGGCAAGAGACCCAGTACTTC. Encoded protein: CASSEWGQGQETQYF. The full variable domain, in which reference TRBV25-1 and TRBJ2-5 provide the parts outside the CDR3, is EADIYQTPRYLVIGTGKKITLECSQTMGHDKMYWYQQDPGMELHLIHYSYGVNSTEKGDLSSESTVSRIRTEHFPLTLESARPSHTSQYLCASSEWGQGQETQYFGPGTRLLVL.

This clonotype was seen at least ten times. V usage is TRBV12-3 or TRBV12-4 and J usage is TRBJ2-1; 9 bases match TRBD2. The CDR3 loop spans 15 amino acids. V lost 6 bases, J lost 2 bases, and 5 bases stayed unmatched. The CDR3 reads CASSLSGGPYNEQFF. The CDR3 DNA reads TGTGCCAGCAGCCTTAGCGGGGGCCCCTACAATGAGCAGTTCTTC.

This clonotype showed up just a few times. The chain has TRBV4-2 and TRBJ1-2; 12 bases fit TRBD1. The length of the CDR3 is 15 residues. Germline CDR1 reads LGHNA; CDR2 reads YNFKEQ. Trimming removed 6 bases from V and 4 bases from J; junction bases left unmatched: 6. CDR3 bases: TGTGCCAGCAGTTACGGGACAGGGGGCACCTATGGCTACACCTTC. The encoded protein is CASSYGTGGTYGYTF.

This clonotype was recorded at least ten times. At one end, the junction sequence differs from germline, possibly due to a read error. This rearrangement joins TRBV12-3 or TRBV12-4 to TRBJ2-2; D is undetermined. The CDR3 length is 11 residues. CDR3 residues: CASTHTRELFF. The CDR3 DNA follows: TGTGCCAGCACCCACACCCGGGAGCTGTTTTTT.

This clonotype was detected only a few times. The chain employs TRBV4-1 and TRBJ2-5, with D perhaps TRBD1 or TRBD2 (6 bases each). Between the trimmed V and J ends, which lost 5 bases and 4 bases, there was a span of 14 bases. The germline V gene encodes CDR1 MGHRA and CDR2 YSYEKL. The CDR3 has 14 amino acids. CDR3 protein: CASSSRRGRETQYF. In DNA form, the CDR3 reads TGCGCCAGCAGCTCCCGGAGGGGGAGAGAGACCCAGTACTTC.

This clonotype was seen more than once but under ten times. DNA of the CDR3: TGTGCCAGCAGTTCTGGGCTGTATAGCAATCAGCCCCAGCATTTT. Its protein product is CASSSGLYSNQPQHF. This chain joins TRBV6-5 and TRBJ1-5, with D unresolved. The CDR3 is 15 amino acids. In germline, CDR1 is MNHEY, CDR2 SVGAGI. The V gene lost 4 bases and the J gene lost 0 bases, with 10 bases spanning the gap.

In its sample, this clonotype was seen a few times. V and J are TRBV4-2 and TRBJ1-2; TRBD1 might be the D (6 bases). The CDR3 consists of 17 residues. Germline V gives CDR1 LGHNA, CDR2 YNFKEQ. V lost 0 bases, J lost 1 base, and 15 bases lay in between. The CDR3 sequence is CASSQDPGELFNYGYTF. The DNA for the CDR3 is TGTGCCAGCAGCCAAGACCCAGGGGAATTATTTAACTATGGCTACACCTTC.

This clonotype was observed a handful of times. The chain uses TRBV5-1 and TRBJ1-5; D not resolved. Trimming left V 1 base short and J 7 bases short, with 15 bases between. Germline CDR1 is SGHRS and CDR2 is YFSETQ. The CDR3 is made up of 15 amino acids. CDR3: CASSLYPGLKQPQHF. The CDR3 nucleotides are TGCGCCAGCAGCTTGTACCCGGGTCTGAAGCAGCCCCAGCATTTT.